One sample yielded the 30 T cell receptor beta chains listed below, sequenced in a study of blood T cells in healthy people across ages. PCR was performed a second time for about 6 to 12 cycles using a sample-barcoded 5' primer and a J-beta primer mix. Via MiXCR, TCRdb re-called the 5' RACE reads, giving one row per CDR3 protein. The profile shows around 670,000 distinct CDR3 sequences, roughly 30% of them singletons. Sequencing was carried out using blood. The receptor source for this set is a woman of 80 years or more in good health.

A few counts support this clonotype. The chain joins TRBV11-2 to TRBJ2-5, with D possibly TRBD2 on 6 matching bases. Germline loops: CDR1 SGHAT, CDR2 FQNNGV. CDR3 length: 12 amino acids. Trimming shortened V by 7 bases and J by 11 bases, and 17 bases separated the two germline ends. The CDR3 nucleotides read TGTGCCAGCAAGGCGGGAACGAGAGGGCAGTACTTC. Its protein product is CASKAGTRGQYF.

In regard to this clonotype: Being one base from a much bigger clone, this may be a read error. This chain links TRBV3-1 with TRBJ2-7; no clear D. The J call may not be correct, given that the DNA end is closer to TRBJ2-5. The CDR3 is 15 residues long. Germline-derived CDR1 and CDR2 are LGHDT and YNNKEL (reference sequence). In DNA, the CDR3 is TGTGCCAGCAGCCAAGATCATCAGGCCGGAAAGACCCAGTACTTC. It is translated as CASSQDHQAGKTQYF.

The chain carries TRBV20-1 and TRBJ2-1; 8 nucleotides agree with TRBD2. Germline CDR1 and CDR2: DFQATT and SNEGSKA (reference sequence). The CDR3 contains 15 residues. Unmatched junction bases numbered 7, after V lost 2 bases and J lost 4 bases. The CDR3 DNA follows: TGCAGTGCTAGACCCCTAGCGGGTACGTACAATGAGCAGTTCTTC. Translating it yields CSARPLAGTYNEQFF.

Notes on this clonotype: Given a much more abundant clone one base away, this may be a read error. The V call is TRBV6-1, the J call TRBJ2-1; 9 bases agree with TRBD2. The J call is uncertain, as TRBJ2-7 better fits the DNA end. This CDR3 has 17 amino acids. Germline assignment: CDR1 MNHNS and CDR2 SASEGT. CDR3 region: CASSPRGVAGAFNEQYF. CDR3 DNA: TGTGCCAGCAGCCCCCGGGGGGTAGCGGGGGCCTTCAATGAGCAGTACTTC.

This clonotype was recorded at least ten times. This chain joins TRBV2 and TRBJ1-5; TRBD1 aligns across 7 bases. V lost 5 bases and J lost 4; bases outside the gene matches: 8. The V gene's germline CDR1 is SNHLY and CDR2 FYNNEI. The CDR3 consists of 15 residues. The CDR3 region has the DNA TGTGCCAGCAGTCCCCGACAGGGTCGGAATCAGCCCCAGCATTTT. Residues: CASSPRQGRNQPQHF.

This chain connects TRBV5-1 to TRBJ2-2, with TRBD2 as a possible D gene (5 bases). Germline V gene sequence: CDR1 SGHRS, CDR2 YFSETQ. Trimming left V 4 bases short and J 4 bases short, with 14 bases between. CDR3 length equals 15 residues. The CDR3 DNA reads TGCGCCAGCAGCAGGAATGAAGGGAGCACCGGGGAGCTGTTTTTT. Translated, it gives CASSRNEGSTGELFF.

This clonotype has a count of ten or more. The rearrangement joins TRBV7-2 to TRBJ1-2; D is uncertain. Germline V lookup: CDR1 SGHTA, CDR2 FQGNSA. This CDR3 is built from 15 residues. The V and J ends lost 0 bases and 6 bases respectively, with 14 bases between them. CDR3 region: CASSLAPNPVHGYTF. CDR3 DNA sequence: TGTGCCAGCAGCTTAGCGCCCAACCCAGTTCATGGCTACACCTTC.

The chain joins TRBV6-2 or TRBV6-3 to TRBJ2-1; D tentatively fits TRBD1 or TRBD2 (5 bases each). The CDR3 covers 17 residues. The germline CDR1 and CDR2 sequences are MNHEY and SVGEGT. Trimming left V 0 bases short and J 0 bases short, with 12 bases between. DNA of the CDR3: TGTGCCAGCAGTTACTCGACCCCGGGGCTCTCCTACAATGAGCAGTTCTTC. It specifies CASSYSTPGLSYNEQFF.

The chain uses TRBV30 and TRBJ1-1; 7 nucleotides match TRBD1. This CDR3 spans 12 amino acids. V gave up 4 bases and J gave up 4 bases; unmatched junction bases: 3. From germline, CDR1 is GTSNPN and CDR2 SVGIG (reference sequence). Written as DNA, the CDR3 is TGTGCCTGGACTAGGGGGCCCACTGAAGCTTTCTTT. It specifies CAWTRGPTEAFF.

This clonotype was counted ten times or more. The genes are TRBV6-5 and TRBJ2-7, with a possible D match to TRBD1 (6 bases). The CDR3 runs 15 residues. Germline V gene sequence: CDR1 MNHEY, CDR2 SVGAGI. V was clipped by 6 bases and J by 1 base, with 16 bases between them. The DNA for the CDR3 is TGTGCCAGCAGATTACGTCCGGGACAATCCTACGAGCAGTACTTC. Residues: CASRLRPGQSYEQYF.

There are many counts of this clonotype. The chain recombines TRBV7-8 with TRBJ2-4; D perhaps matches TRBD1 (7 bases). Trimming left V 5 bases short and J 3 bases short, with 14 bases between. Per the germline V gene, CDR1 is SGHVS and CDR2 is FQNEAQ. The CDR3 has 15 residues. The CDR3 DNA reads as TGTGCCAGCAGCCAGGGGGGCCTGGGCAAAAACATTCAGTACTTC. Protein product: CASSQGGLGKNIQYF.

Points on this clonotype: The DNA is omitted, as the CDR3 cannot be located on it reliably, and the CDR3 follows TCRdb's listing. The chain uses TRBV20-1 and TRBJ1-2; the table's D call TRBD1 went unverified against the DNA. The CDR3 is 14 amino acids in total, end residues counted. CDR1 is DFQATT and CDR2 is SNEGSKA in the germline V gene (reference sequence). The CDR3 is CSAAKEGGHYGCTF.

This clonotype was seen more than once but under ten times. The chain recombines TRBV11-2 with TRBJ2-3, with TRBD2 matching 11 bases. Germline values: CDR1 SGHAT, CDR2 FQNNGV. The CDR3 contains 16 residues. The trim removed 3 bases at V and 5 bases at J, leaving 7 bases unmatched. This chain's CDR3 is CASSFDLTSGGDTQYF. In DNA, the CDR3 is TGTGCCAGCAGCTTCGACCTTACTAGCGGGGGAGATACGCAGTATTTT.

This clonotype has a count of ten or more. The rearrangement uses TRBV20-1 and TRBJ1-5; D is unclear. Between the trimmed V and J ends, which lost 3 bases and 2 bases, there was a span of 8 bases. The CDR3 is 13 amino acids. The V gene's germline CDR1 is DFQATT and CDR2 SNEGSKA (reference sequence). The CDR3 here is CSASNPGNQPQHF. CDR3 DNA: TGCAGTGCTAGTAACCCAGGCAATCAGCCCCAGCATTTT.

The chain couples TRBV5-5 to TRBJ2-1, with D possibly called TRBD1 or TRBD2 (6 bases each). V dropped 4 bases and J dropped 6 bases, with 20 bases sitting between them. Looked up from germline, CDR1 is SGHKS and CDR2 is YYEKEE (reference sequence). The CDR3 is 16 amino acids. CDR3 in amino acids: CASSLVGGGPVNEQFF. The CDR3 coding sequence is TGTGCCAGCAGCCTGGTCGGTGGGGGGCCAGTCAATGAGCAGTTCTTC.

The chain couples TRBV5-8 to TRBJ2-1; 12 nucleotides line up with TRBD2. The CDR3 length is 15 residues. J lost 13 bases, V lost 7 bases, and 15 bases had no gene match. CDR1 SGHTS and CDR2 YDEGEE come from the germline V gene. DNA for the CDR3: TGTGCCAGCTTTGGACTAGCGGGGTTACGAGAGACCCAGTTCTTC. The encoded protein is CASFGLAGLRETQFF.

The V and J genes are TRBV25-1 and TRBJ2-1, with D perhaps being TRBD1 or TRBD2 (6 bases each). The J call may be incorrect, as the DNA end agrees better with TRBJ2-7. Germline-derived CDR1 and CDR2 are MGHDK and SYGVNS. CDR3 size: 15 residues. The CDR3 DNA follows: TGTGCCAGCAGTGATGGAGGGGGACCCTACAATGAGCAGTACTTC. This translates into CASSDGGGPYNEQYF.

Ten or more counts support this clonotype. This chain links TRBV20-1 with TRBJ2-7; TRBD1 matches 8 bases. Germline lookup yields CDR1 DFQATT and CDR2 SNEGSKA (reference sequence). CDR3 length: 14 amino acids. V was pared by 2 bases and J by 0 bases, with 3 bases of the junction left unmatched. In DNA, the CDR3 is TGCAGTGCTAGACGACAGGGGAGCTCCTACGAGCAGTACTTC. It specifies CSARRQGSSYEQYF.

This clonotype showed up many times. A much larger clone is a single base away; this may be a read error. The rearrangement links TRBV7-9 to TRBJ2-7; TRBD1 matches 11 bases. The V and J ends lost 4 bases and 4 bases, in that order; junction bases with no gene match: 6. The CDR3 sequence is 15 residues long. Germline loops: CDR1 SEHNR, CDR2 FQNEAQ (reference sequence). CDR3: CASSSGTGGRYEQYF. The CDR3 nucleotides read TGTGCCAGCAGCTCCGGGACAGGGGGACGTTACGAGCAGTACTTC.

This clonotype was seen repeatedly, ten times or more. The CDR3: CASSWTGRLPNYGYTF. CDR3 sequence (DNA): TGTGCCAGCAGCTGGACAGGGCGATTACCTAACTATGGCTACACCTTC. This chain uses TRBV3-1 with TRBJ1-2; 8 bases match TRBD1. CDR1 is LGHDT and CDR2 is YNNKEL in the germline V gene (reference sequence). V lost 5 bases and J lost 0; bases outside the gene matches: 8. The CDR3 spans 16 residues.

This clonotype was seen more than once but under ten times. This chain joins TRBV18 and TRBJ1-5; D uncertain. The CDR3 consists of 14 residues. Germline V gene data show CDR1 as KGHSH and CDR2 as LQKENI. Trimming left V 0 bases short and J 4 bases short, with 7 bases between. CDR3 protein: CASSPPNKNQPQHF. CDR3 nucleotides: TGTGCCAGCTCACCACCGAACAAAAATCAGCCCCAGCATTTT. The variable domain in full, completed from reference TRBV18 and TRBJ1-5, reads NAGVMQNPRHLVRRRGQEARLRCSPMKGHSHVYWYRQLPEEGLKFMVYLQKENIIDESGMPKERFSAEFPKEGPSILRIQQVVRGDSAAYFCASSPPNKNQPQHFGDGTRLSIL.

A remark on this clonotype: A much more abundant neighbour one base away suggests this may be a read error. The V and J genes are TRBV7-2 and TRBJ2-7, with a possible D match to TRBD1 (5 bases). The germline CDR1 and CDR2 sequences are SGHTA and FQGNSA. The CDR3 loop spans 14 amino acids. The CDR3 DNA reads TGTGCCGGCAGCTCGAGTCCAGGGCCCTACGAGCAGTACTTC. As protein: CAGSSSPGPYEQYF. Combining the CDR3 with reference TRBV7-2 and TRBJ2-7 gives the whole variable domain GAGVSQSPSNKVTEKGKDVELRCDPISGHTALYWYRQSLGQGLEFLIYFQGNSAPDKSGLPSDRFSAERTGGSVSTLTIQRTQQEDSAVYLCAGSSSPGPYEQYFGPGTRLTVT.

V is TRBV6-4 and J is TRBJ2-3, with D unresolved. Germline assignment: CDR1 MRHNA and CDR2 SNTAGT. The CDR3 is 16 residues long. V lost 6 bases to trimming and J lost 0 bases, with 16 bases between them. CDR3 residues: CASRTPDTPSTDTQYF. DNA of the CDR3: TGTGCCAGCAGAACTCCTGATACTCCTAGCACAGATACGCAGTATTTT.

The CDR3 here is CSARRTGVYNSPLHF. The CDR3 DNA sequence: TGCAGTGCTAGACGAACAGGGGTCTATAATTCACCCCTCCACTTT. The chain recombines TRBV20-1 with TRBJ1-6; the match to TRBD1 covers 7 bases. The germline V gene encodes CDR1 DFQATT and CDR2 SNEGSKA (reference sequence). Germline trimming cut 2 bases from V and 3 bases from J; bases unmatched to any gene: 4. The CDR3 length is 15 residues.

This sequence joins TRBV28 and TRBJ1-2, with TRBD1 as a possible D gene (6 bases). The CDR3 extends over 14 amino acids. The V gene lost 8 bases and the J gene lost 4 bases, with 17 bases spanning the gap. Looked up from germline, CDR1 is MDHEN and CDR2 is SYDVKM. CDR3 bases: TGTGCCAGCGAGGGGGGGGGTTCCGGCTATGGCTACACCTTC. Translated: CASEGGGSGYGYTF.

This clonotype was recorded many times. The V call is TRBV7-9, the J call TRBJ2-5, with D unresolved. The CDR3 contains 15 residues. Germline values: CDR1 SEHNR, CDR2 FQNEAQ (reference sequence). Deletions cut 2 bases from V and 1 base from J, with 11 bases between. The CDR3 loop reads CASSLMASFQETQYF. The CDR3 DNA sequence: TGTGCCAGCAGCTTAATGGCAAGTTTCCAAGAGACCCAGTACTTC.

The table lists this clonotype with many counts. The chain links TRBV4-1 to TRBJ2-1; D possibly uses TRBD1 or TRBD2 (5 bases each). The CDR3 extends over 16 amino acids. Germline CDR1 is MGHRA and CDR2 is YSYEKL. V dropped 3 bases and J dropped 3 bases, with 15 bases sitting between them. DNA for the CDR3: TGCGCCAGCAGCCAGGATCCGGGACCTGGCTACAATGAGCAGTTCTTC. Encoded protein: CASSQDPGPGYNEQFF.

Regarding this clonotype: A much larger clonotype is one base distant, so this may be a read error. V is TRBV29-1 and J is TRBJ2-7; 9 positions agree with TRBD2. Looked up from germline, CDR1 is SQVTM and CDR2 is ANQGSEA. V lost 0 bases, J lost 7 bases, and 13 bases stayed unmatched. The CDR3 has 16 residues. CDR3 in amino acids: CSVEEGWTSASNEQYF. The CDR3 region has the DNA TGCAGCGTTGAAGAAGGCTGGACTAGCGCGAGCAATGAGCAGTACTTC.

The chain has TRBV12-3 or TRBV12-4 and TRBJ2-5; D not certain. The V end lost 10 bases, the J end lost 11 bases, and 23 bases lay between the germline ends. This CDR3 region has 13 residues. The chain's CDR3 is CATLLGPSGEQYF. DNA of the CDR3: TGTGCCACCCTGCTAGGGCCTTCGGGTGAGCAGTACTTC.

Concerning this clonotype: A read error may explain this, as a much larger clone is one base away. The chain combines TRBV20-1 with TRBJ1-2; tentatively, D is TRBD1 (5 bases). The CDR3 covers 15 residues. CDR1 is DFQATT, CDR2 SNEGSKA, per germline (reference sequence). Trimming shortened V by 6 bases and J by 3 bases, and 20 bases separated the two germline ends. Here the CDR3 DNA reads TGCAGTGCCGCCGGACGGGGAAGGGGTGACTATGGCTACACCTTC. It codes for CSAAGRGRGDYGYTF.